The source of this T cell receptor beta chain is a study of blood T cell repertoires in COVID-19. Study-wide background: Sites across the United States, Italy and Spain contributed samples from acute and convalescent COVID-19. Sources were T cells, B-cell-depleted T cells, or PBMCs; the material itself was cDNA or gDNA.

This clone was seen just once. V lost 1 base, J lost 6 bases, and 22 bases lay in between. The CDR3 loop spans 17 amino acids. Looked up from germline, CDR1 is SGHTA and CDR2 is FQGNSA. Repertoires were generated with immunoSEQ multiplex PCR, while TCRdb's copy carries only in-frame clones and drops some. This sample has around 87,000 clones, with 80% to 90% found just once. This clonotype originated in a man aged 50 to 59 with acute or convalescent COVID-19. Sequencing was carried out using peripheral blood. The chain links TRBV7-2 to TRBJ2-7; maybe TRBD1 (6 bases). This CDR3 reads CASSLGVNRVRVGEQYF. CDR3 nucleotide sequence: TGTGCCAGCAGCTTAGGGGTCAACAGGGTACGCGTGGGCGAGCAGTACTTC.